Listed here is a single T cell receptor (beta chain). Antigen: not known. This CDR3 comprises 12 residues. Germline CDR1 is SNHLY and CDR2 is FYNNEI. V shed 5 bases and J shed 1 base, with 6 bases lying between them. The entry originates in a study of a mutant IDH1 vaccine in newly diagnosed glioma. Study-level background: Sex distribution of treated patients was about 60% male and about 38% female; mean age was about 40 years. Those enrolled had earlier been treated with radiotherapy, temozolomide, or both, mostly both.

The time point denotes: week 5, during vaccination. Every vaccination contained 300 ug of the mutant IDH1 20-mer peptide and was paired with topical imiquimod. The donors had new WHO grade 3 or 4 astrocytomas; these were IDH1-mutant and ATRX-lost. TCRdb keeps only in-frame clones here, not all; method: immunoSEQ multiplex PCR. This sample has about 42,000 clones, with approximately 85% found just once. This clonotype was obtained from a middle-aged man with glioma. The chain recombines TRBV2 with TRBJ2-7; D gene ambiguous. Sample: PBMCs, taken from a glioma patient whose treatment included an IDH1 peptide vaccine. CDR3 DNA sequence: TGTGCCAGCAGTCGTTTATCCTACGAGCAGTACTTC. This codes for CASSRLSYEQYF.